The 17 T cell receptor beta chains below come from one sample, sequenced in a study of glioma-infiltrating T cells after dendritic cell vaccination (dated by TCRdb to about 2016). Library preparation was by the immunoSEQ multiplex PCR assay. TCRdb limited this immuneACCESS table to in-frame rearrangements with V and J called. A share of clones is missing; checked studies link under half to unresolved V genes, and the rest is unexplained. The sample table records about 90,000 clones; less than 90% of these occur just once. Approximately 6.6% of the sample comes from the top ten. In light of the paper, this sample's time point label describes: after dendritic cell vaccination, including at tumor progression/relapse. The sequencing here drew on blood, taken after dendritic cell vaccination. Receptors originate from a human donor with glioblastoma.

The chain couples TRBV5-4 to TRBJ2-3, with 14 bases that match TRBD2. Germline values: CDR1 SGHNT, CDR2 YYREEE (reference sequence). CDR3 size: 16 residues. The junction had 7 bases not matched to a gene; V was cut back by 4 bases and J by 6 bases. As DNA, the CDR3 is TGTGCCAGCAGCAACGGACTAGCGGGGGGAGGGGATACGCAGTATTTT. This encodes CASSNGLAGGGDTQYF.

The V call is TRBV6-1, the J call TRBJ2-3; 7 bases map to TRBD2. CDR1 and CDR2 from the germline V gene are MNHNS and SASEGT. This CDR3 region has 15 residues. V shed 3 bases and J 1 base; nucleotides not matched to a gene: 4. CDR3 bases: TGTGCCAGCAGTGACGTGGGGGGGGGCACAGATACGCAGTATTTT. It codes for CASSDVGGGTDTQYF.

The chain couples TRBV27 to TRBJ2-4, with D maybe TRBD2 (5 bases). The V end lost 5 bases, the J end lost 9 bases, and 11 bases lay between the germline ends. Germline CDR1 and CDR2: MNHEY and SMNVEV (reference sequence). The CDR3 spans 12 residues. The CDR3 reads CASSPGVGIQYF. The CDR3, as DNA: TGTGCCAGCAGTCCCGGGGTAGGCATTCAGTACTTC.

This chain joins TRBV7-2 and TRBJ2-5; D gene uncertain. The germline V and J ends were trimmed by 4 bases and 1 base, with 10 bases remaining between them. CDR1 and CDR2 (germline): SGHTA, FQGNSA. This CDR3 is built from 14 residues. As DNA, the CDR3 is TGTGCCAGCAGCTCTCGGGTAATCCAAGAGACCCAGTACTTC. Translating gives CASSSRVIQETQYF.

V and J are TRBV9 and TRBJ1-3; 7 nucleotides agree with TRBD1. The CDR3 has 18 residues. Trimming cost V 0 bases and J 3 bases; bases outside gene matches: 12. Germline values: CDR1 SGDLS, CDR2 YYNGEE. The chain's CDR3 is CASSVDVAGGKYGNTIYF. CDR3 DNA sequence: TGTGCCAGCAGCGTAGATGTGGCAGGGGGAAAGTATGGAAACACCATATATTTT.

CDR3 bases: TGTGCCAGCAGCTTCGGCGGGGGAGGAGAGACCCAGTACTTC. Its protein is CASSFGGGGETQYF. This chain links TRBV11-3 with TRBJ2-5; 7 nucleotides agree with TRBD2. The V segment lost 3 bases and the J segment 4 bases; nucleotides outside the gene matches: 5. CDR3 length: 14 amino acids. Germline CDR1 reads SGHNT; CDR2 reads YENEEA. Variable domain in full (rest from reference TRBV11-3 and TRBJ2-5): EAGVVQSPRYKIIEKKQPVAFWCNPISGHNTLYWYLQNLGQGPELLIRYENEEAVDDSQLPKDRFSAERLKGVDSTLKIQPAELGDSAVYLCASSFGGGGETQYFGPGTRLLVL.

This clone was counted only a few times. V gene TRBV30 combines with J gene TRBJ2-3; 8 bases map to TRBD2. CDR1 is GTSNPN, CDR2 SVGIG, per germline (reference sequence). V lost 3 bases to trimming and J lost 3 bases; unmatched junction nucleotides: 5. CDR3 length: 14 residues. This CDR3 is CAWRYLAGTDTQYF. Here the CDR3 DNA reads TGTGCCTGGAGATATCTAGCGGGTACAGATACGCAGTATTTT.

This chain uses TRBV4-3 with TRBJ1-6, with D possibly TRBD1 on 6 matching bases. V was cut by 0 bases and J by 7 bases, with 7 bases left in between. In germline, CDR1 is LGHNA, CDR2 YSLEER. This CDR3 spans 14 amino acids. CDR3 DNA: TGCGCCAGCAGCCAAGACCAGGGGAATTCACCCCTCCACTTT. Protein: CASSQDQGNSPLHF.

This sequence joins TRBV6-1 and TRBJ1-5; D gene ambiguous. The CDR3 length is 13 residues. The V gene's germline CDR1 is MNHNS and CDR2 SASEGT. V was trimmed by 5 bases and J by 11 bases, leaving 16 bases between them. CDR3 amino acids: CASSNGFAGAQHF. The CDR3 DNA reads TGTGCCAGCAGTAATGGCTTTGCCGGGGCCCAGCATTTT.

The V call is TRBV19, the J call TRBJ2-4; 9 bases align to TRBD1. Germline-derived CDR1 and CDR2 are LNHDA and SQIVND (reference sequence). The trim removed 3 bases at V and 8 bases at J, leaving 5 bases unmatched. CDR3 length: 14 residues. CDR3 protein: CASSIGDREDIQYF. The CDR3 bases are TGTGCCAGTAGTATTGGGGACAGGGAAGACATTCAGTACTTC.

The chain employs TRBV6-1 and TRBJ1-1, with TRBD1 as a possible D gene (6 bases). Germline V gene sequence: CDR1 MNHNS, CDR2 SASEGT. Trimming left V 2 bases short and J 2 bases short, with 12 bases between. CDR3 length: 15 amino acids. The CDR3 DNA follows: TGTGCCAGCAGTGAATCCAGGACAGCAAACACTGAAGCTTTCTTT. Residues: CASSESRTANTEAFF.

This clone has more than one count but fewer than ten. The rearrangement joins TRBV5-6 to TRBJ2-4; no clear D gene. The CDR3 is 14 residues long. CDR1 is SGHDT and CDR2 is YYEEEE in the germline V gene. The V and J ends lost 0 bases and 6 bases respectively, with 10 bases between them. The CDR3 spells CASSLVAARNIQYF. CDR3 bases: TGTGCCAGCAGCTTGGTGGCAGCGAGAAACATTCAGTACTTC.

The V and J genes are TRBV5-6 and TRBJ1-1; D is uncertain. This CDR3 contains 12 residues. CDR1 and CDR2 (germline): SGHDT, YYEEEE. Trimming removed 4 bases at V and 4 bases at J, with 8 bases between. The CDR3 DNA reads TGTGCCAGCAGCACGGGGTTCACTGAAGCTTTCTTT. This translates into CASSTGFTEAFF. The entire variable domain, with the rest obtained from reference TRBV5-6 and TRBJ1-1, is as follows: DAGVTQSPTHLIKTRGQQVTLRCSPKSGHDTVSWYQQALGQGPQFIFQYYEEEERQRGNFPDRFSGHQFPNYSSELNVNALLLGDSALYLCASSTGFTEAFFGQGTRLTVV.

The rearrangement uses TRBV4-3 and TRBJ2-7; perhaps TRBD2 as D (7 bases). The V and J ends lost 0 bases and 6 bases respectively, with 12 bases between them. Germline values: CDR1 LGHNA, CDR2 YSLEER. CDR3 length: 14 amino acids. Here the CDR3 reads CASSQDGGPGEQYF. In nucleotides, the CDR3 is TGCGCCAGCAGCCAAGACGGGGGGCCCGGCGAGCAGTACTTC.

The CDR3 DNA reads TGTGCCAGCAGCTTGGGAGGCGGGGGAGCCACAGATACGCAGTATTTT. This sequence encodes CASSLGGGGATDTQYF. The chain employs TRBV5-4 and TRBJ2-3, with 7 bases aligning to TRBD2. The CDR3 totals 16 residues. Germline V CDR1 and CDR2: SGHNT, YYREEE (reference sequence). J lost 2 bases, V lost 0 bases, and 6 bases had no gene match.

This clone showed up just a few times. The chain joins TRBV9 to TRBJ2-1; 8 bases fit TRBD2. CDR1 and CDR2 (germline): SGDLS, YYNGEE. The CDR3 is 15 residues long. Unmatched junction bases numbered 7, after V lost 0 bases and J lost 8 bases. The CDR3 nucleotides are TGTGCCAGCAGCGTAGATCGGATAGCGGGGTATGAGCAGTTCTTC. It encodes CASSVDRIAGYEQFF.

The table lists this clone with a count of one. The chain has TRBV27 and TRBJ1-2, with 7 bases fitting TRBD1. V shed 5 bases and J 6 bases; nucleotides not matched to a gene: 3. CDR1 is MNHEY and CDR2 is SMNVEV in the germline V gene (reference sequence). This CDR3 comprises 12 residues. CDR3 nucleotides: TGTGCCAGCAGTCGACAGGGACATGGCTACACCTTC. Translation: CASSRQGHGYTF.